The 3 T cell receptor beta chains below all came from one sample that was sequenced in a study of CD8+CD57+ T cells in acquired aplastic anemia. Using genomic DNA as the template, TCR beta VDJ and CDR3 profiling was carried out. TCRdb re-called the reads with MiXCR, one entry per CDR3 protein. The sample has 150,000 to 200,000 distinct CDR3 sequences, approximately 43% seen once. Sequenced sample: sorted CD4+, CD8+, or CD8+CD57+ T cells (not recorded which) from PBMCs. All receptors derive from a human donor in good health.

The rearrangement uses TRBV5-8 and TRBJ1-1; D uncertain. Germline V CDR1 and CDR2: SGHTS, YDEGEE. The germline V and J ends were trimmed by 0 bases and 6 bases, with 9 bases remaining between them. The CDR3 sequence is 13 residues long. This CDR3 reads CASSLDGYAEAFF. The CDR3 nucleotides read TGTGCCAGCAGCTTGGATGGATACGCTGAAGCTTTCTTT.

This chain uses TRBV5-1 with TRBJ1-5; perhaps TRBD1 as D (5 bases). CDR3 size: 14 residues. V lost 6 bases to trimming and J lost 5 bases, with 15 bases between them. Germline CDR1 SGHRS, CDR2 YFSETQ. CDR3 sequence reads: CASTPGIGDQPQHF. As DNA, the CDR3 is TGCGCCAGCACGCCGGGGATAGGGGATCAGCCCCAGCATTTT.

Remarks on this clonotype: A junction end diverges from the germline sequence, so it may reflect a read error. The rearrangement uses TRBV19 and TRBJ2-3; D gene ambiguous. CDR1 and CDR2 (germline): LNHDA, SQIVND (reference sequence). The CDR3 sequence is 13 residues long. The CDR3 sequence: CAGSPSAGGTQYF. The CDR3 nucleotides read TGTGCCGGTAGCCCGAGCGCTGGCGGTACGCAGTATTTT.